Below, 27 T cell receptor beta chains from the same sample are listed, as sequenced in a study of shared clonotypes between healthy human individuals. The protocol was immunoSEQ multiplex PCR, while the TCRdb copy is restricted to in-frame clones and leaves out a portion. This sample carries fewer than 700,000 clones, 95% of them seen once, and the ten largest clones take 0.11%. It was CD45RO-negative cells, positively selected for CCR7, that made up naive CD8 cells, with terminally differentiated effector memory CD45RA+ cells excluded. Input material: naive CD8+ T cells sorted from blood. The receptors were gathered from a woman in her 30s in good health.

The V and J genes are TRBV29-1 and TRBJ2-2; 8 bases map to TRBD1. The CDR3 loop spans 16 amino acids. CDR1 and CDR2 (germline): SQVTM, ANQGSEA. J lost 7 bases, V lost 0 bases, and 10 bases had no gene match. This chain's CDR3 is CSVEDRRTGPYGELFF. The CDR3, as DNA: TGCAGCGTTGAAGATAGGAGGACAGGGCCTTACGGGGAGCTGTTTTTT.

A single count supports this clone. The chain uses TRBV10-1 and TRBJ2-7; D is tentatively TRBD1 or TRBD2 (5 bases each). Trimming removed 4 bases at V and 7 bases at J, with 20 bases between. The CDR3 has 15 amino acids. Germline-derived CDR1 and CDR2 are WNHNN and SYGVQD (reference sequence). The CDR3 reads CASSASGTESGEQYF. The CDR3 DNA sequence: TGCGCCAGCAGTGCGTCCGGGACCGAGTCGGGAGAGCAGTACTTC.

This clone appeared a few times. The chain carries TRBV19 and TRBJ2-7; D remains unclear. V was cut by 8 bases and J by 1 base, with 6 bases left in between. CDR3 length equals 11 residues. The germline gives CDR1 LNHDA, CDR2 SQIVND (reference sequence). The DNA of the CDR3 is TGTGCCAGTGGTCTATCCTACGAGCAGTACTTC. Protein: CASGLSYEQYF.

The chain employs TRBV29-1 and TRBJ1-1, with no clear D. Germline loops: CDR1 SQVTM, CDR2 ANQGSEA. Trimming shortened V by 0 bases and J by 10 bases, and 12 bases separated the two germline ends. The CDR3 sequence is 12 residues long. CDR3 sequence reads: CSVEDQEGLAFF. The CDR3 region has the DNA TGCAGCGTTGAAGATCAGGAGGGCCTAGCTTTCTTT.

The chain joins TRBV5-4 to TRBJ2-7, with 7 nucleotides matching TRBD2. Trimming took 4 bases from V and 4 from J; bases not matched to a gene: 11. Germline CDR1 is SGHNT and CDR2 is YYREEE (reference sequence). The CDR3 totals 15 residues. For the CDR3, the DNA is TGTGCCAGCAGCAGGGAGGGCGGGAGTTCGTACGAGCAGTACTTC. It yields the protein CASSREGGSSYEQYF.

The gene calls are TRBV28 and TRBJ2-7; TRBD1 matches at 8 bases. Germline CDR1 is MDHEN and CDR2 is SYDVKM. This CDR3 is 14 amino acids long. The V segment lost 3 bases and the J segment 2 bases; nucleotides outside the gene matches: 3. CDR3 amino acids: CASSLPQGAYEQYF. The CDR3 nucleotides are TGTGCCAGCAGTTTGCCACAGGGGGCCTACGAGCAGTACTTC.

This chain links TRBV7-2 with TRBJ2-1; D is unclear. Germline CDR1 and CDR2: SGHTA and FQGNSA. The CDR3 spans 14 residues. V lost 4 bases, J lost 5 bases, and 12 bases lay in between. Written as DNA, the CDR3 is TGTGCCAGCAGCTATAGGGCCGACCACAATGAGCAGTTCTTC. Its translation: CASSYRADHNEQFF.

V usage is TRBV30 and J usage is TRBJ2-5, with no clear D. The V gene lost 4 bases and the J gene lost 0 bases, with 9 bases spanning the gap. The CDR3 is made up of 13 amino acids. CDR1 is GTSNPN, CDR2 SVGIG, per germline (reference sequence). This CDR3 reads CAWNPPYQETQYF. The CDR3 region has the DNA TGTGCCTGGAACCCACCGTACCAAGAGACCCAGTACTTC.

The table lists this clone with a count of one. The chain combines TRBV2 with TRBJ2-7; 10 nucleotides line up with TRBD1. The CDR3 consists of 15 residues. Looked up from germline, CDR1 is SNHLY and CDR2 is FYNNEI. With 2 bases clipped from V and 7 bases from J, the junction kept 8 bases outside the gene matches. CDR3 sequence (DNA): TGTGCCAGCAGTGAATCAGGGACAGGGGTAGGGGAGCAGTACTTC. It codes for CASSESGTGVGEQYF.

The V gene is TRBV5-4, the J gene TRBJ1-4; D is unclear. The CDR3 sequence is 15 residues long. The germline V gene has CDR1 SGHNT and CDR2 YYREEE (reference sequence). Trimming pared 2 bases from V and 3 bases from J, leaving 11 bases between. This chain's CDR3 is CASSFAGMANEKLFF. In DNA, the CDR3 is TGTGCCAGCAGCTTTGCGGGAATGGCTAATGAAAAACTGTTTTTT.

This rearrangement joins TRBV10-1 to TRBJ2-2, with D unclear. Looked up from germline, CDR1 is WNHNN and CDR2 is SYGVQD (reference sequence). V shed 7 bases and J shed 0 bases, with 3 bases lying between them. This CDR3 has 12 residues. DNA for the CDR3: TGCGCCAGCACCGCGAACACCGGGGAGCTGTTTTTT. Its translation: CASTANTGELFF.

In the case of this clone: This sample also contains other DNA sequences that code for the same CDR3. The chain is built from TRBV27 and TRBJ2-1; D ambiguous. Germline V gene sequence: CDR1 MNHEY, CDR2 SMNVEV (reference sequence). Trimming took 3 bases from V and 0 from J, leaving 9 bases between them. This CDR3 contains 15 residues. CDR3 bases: TGTGCCAGCAGTTTGAGTCAGAGCTCCTACAATGAGCAGTTCTTC. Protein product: CASSLSQSSYNEQFF.

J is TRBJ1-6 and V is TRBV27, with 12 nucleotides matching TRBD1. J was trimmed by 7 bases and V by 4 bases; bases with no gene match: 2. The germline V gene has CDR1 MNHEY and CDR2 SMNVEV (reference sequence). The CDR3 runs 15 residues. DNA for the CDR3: TGTGCCAGCAGTTCGGGACAGGGGGCAAATTCACCCCTCCACTTT. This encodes CASSSGQGANSPLHF.

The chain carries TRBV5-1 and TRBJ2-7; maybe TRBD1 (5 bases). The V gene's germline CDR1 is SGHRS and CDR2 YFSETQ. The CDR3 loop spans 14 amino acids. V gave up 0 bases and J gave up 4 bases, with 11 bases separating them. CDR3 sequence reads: CASSLEQGWYEQYF. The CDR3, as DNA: TGCGCCAGCAGCTTGGAGCAGGGTTGGTACGAGCAGTACTTC.

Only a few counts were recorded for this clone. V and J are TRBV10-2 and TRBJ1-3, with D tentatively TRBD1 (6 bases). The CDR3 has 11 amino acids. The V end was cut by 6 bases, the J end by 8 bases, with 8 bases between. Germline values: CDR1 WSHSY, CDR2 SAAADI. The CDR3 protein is CASRAGDTIYF. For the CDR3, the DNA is TGCGCCAGCAGAGCAGGGGACACCATATATTTT.

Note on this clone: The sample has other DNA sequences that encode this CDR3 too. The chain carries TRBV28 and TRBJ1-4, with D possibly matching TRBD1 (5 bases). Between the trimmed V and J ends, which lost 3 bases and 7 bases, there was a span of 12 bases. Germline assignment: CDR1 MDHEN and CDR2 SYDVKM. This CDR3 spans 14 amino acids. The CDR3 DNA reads TGTGCCAGCAGTTTTCGCCCAGGGAGTGAAAAACTGTTTTTT. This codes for CASSFRPGSEKLFF.

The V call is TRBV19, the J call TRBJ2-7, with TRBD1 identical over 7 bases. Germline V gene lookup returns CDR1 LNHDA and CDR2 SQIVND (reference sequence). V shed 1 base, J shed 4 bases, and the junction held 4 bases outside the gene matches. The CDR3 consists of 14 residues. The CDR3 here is CASSIGDSTYEQYF. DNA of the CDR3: TGTGCCAGTAGTATAGGGGACAGCACTTACGAGCAGTACTTC.

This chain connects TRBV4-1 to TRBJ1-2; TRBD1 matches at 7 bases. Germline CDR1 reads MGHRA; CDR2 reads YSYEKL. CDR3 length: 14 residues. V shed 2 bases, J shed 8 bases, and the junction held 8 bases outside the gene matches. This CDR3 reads CASSQLTGLEGYTF. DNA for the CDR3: TGCGCCAGCAGCCAATTGACAGGGTTGGAGGGCTACACCTTC.

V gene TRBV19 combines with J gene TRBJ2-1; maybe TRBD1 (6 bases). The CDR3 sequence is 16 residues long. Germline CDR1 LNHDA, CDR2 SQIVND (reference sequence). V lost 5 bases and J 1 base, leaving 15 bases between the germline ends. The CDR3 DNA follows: TGTGCCAGTAGTGTAACTCACAGGGATTCCTACAATGAGCAGTTCTTC. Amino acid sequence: CASSVTHRDSYNEQFF.

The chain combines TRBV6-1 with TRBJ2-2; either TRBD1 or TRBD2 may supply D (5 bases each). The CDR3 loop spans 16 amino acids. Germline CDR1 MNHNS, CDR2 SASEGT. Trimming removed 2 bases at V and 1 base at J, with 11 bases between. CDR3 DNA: TGTGCCAGCAGTGAATGGGGGACCATGAACACCGGGGAGCTGTTTTTT. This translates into CASSEWGTMNTGELFF.

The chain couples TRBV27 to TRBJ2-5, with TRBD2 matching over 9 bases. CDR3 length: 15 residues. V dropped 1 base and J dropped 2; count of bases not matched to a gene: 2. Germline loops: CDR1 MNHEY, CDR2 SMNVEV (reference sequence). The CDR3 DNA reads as TGTGCCAGCAGTTTATTCCTAGCGGGACAAGAGACCCAGTACTTC. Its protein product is CASSLFLAGQETQYF.

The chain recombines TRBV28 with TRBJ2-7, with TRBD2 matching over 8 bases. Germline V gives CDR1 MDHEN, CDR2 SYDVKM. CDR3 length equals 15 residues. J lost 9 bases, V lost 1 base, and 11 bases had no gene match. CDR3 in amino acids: CASSLYPPPAGGQYF. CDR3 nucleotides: TGTGCCAGCAGTTTATACCCCCCCCCGGCGGGAGGGCAGTACTTC.

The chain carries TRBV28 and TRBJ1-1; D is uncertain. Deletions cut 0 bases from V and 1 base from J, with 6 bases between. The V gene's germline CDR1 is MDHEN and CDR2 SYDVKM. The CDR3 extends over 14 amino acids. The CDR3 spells CASSLWGRNTEAFF. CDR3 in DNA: TGTGCCAGCAGTTTATGGGGTAGGAACACTGAAGCTTTCTTT.

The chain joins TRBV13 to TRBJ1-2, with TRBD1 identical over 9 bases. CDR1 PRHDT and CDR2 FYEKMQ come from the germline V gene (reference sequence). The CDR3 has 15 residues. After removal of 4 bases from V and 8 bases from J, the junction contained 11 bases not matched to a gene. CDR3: CASSSLGTGGEGYTF. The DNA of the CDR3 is TGTGCCAGCAGCTCTCTCGGCACAGGGGGCGAGGGCTACACCTTC.

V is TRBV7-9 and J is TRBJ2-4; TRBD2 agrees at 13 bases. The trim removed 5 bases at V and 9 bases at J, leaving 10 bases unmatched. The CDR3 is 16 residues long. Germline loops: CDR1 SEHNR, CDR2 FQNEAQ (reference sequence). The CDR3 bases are TGTGCCAGCAGCCAGATACTAGCGGGAGGGCTTGGCATTCAGTACTTC. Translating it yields CASSQILAGGLGIQYF.

Here the CDR3 reads CASSSPDDNEQFF. The DNA of the CDR3 is TGTGCCAGCAGCTCCCCAGACGACAATGAGCAGTTCTTC. The rearrangement joins TRBV13 to TRBJ2-1; D is undetermined. The V gene lost 4 bases and the J gene lost 5 bases, with 9 bases spanning the gap. The germline gives CDR1 PRHDT, CDR2 FYEKMQ (reference sequence). This CDR3 region has 13 residues.

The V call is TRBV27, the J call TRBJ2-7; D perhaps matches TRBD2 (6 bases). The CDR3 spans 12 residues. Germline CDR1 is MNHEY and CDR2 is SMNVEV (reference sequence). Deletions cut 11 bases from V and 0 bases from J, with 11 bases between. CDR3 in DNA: TGTGCCGCCGGGAGAACCTCCTACGAGCAGTACTTC. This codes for CAAGRTSYEQYF.